These 9 T cell receptor beta chains came from one sample sequenced in a study of T cell responses to AZD1222 COVID-19 vaccine. The data were produced by immunoSEQ multiplex PCR, yet TCRdb's version contains in-frame clones alone and is incomplete. Of some 170,000 clones in the sample, around 94% were seen once. The sample consisted of peripheral blood, taken on day 0 of AZD1222 vaccination. These receptors came from an adult in good health.

This chain connects TRBV9 to TRBJ1-4, with 9 bases matching TRBD1. Germline V gene lookup returns CDR1 SGDLS and CDR2 YYNGEE. J lost 0 bases, V lost 4 bases, and 13 bases had no gene match. The CDR3 has 19 residues. CDR3 DNA sequence: TGTGCCAGCAGCACCGGGACAGGGCCCAATTCAGCAACTAATGAAAAACTGTTTTTT. Its translation is CASSTGTGPNSATNEKLFF.

The chain recombines TRBV3-1 (or the pseudogene TRBV3-2) with TRBJ2-3, with 9 bases that match TRBD2. V was pared by 4 bases and J by 5 bases, with 10 bases of the junction left unmatched. Germline CDR1 LGHDT, CDR2 YNNKEL (reference sequence). The CDR3 has 16 residues. Here the CDR3 reads CASSPPTSGVRDTQYF. Here the CDR3 DNA reads TGTGCCAGCAGCCCGCCGACTAGCGGCGTTCGAGATACGCAGTATTTT.

V and J are TRBV5-1 and TRBJ2-1; D perhaps matches TRBD2 (5 bases). Germline values: CDR1 SGHRS, CDR2 YFSETQ. With 0 bases removed from V and 4 bases from J, the gap between germline ends came to 8 bases. The CDR3 is 14 amino acids. The CDR3 nucleotides read TGCGCCAGCAGCTTGGAGGACTCTTACAATGAGCAGTTCTTC. This translates into CASSLEDSYNEQFF.

The V gene is TRBV2, the J gene TRBJ2-7, with D possibly called TRBD1 or TRBD2 (6 bases each). Germline lookup yields CDR1 SNHLY and CDR2 FYNNEI. CDR3 length equals 14 residues. Trimming removed 11 bases at V and 2 bases at J, with 19 bases between. CDR3: CAGRTGAPPYEQYF. CDR3 sequence (DNA): TGTGCCGGCCGGACGGGGGCCCCCCCCTACGAGCAGTACTTC.

This clone was detected once. The chain combines TRBV27 with TRBJ1-2, with D tentatively TRBD1 (5 bases). V lost 2 bases and J lost 4, with 11 bases in between. CDR3 length: 14 residues. Per germline, CDR1 MNHEY and CDR2 SMNVEV (reference sequence). The CDR3 nucleotides read TGTGCCAGCAGTTTAGACGGGGCCGGCTATGGCTACACCTTC. As protein: CASSLDGAGYGYTF.

The V call is TRBV3-1 (or the pseudogene TRBV3-2), the J call TRBJ2-2; 11 nucleotides agree with TRBD2. Germline loops: CDR1 LGHDT, CDR2 YNNKEL (reference sequence). With V trimmed by 6 bases and J by 7 bases, 10 bases remained unmatched. The CDR3 spans 16 residues. The CDR3 here is CASRPLAGVGGGELFF. For the CDR3, the DNA is TGTGCCAGCAGACCACTAGCGGGAGTAGGTGGCGGGGAGCTGTTTTTT.

The chain is built from TRBV19 and TRBJ1-2, with a weak D call TRBD1 (6 bases). The CDR3 is made up of 13 amino acids. Trimming took off 3 bases at V and 6 bases at J, with 11 bases between the two ends. From germline, CDR1 is LNHDA and CDR2 SQIVND (reference sequence). CDR3 amino acids: CASSILGGDGYTF. Here the CDR3 DNA reads TGTGCCAGTAGTATTTTGGGGGGCGATGGCTACACCTTC.

The chain combines TRBV5-1 with TRBJ2-3; TRBD2 matches at 8 bases. The CDR3 runs 13 residues. J gave up 0 bases and V 9 bases, and 3 bases lay outside the gene matches. Germline CDR1 and CDR2: SGHRS and YFSETQ. The CDR3 sequence: CATGLASTDTQYF. CDR3 coding DNA: TGCGCCACTGGACTAGCTAGCACAGATACGCAGTATTTT.

A note on this clone: Other DNA sequences in the sample encode the same CDR3. The chain carries TRBV13 and TRBJ2-7; 9 nucleotides match TRBD1. The CDR3 spans 14 residues. From germline, CDR1 is PRHDT and CDR2 FYEKMQ (reference sequence). V shed 4 bases and J 1 base; nucleotides not matched to a gene: 2. The DNA for the CDR3 is TGTGCCAGCAGCTCAGGACAGGGGTCCTACGAGCAGTACTTC. The encoded protein is CASSSGQGSYEQYF.